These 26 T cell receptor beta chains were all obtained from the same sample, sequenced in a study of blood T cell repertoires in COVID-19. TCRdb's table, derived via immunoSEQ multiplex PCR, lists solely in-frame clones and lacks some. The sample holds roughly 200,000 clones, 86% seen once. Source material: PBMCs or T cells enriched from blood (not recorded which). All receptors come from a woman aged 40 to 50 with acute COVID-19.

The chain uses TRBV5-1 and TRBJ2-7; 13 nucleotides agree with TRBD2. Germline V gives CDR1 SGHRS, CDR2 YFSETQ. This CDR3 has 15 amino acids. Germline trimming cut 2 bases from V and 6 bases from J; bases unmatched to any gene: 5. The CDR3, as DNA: TGCGCCAGCAGCTTTGGACTAGCGGGAGCGAGCGAGCAGTACTTC. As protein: CASSFGLAGASEQYF.

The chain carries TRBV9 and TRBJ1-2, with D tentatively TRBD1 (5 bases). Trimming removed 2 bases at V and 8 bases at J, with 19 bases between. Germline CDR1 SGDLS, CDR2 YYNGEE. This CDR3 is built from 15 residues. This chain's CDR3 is CASSVQLGGEDGYTF. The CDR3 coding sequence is TGTGCCAGCAGCGTCCAGCTCGGGGGGGAAGACGGCTACACCTTC.

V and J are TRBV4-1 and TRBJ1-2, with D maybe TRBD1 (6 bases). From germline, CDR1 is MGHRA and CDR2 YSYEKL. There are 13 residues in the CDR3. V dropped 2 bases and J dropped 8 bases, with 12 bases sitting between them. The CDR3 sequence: CASSQLGAGGYTF. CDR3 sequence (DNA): TGCGCCAGCAGCCAATTGGGGGCAGGGGGCTACACCTTC.

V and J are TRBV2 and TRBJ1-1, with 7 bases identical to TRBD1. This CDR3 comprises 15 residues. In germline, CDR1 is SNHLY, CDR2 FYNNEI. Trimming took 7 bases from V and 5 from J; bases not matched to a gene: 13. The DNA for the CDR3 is TGTGCCAGCAACCCGACCAACAGGGGAGAAACTGAAGCTTTCTTT. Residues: CASNPTNRGETEAFF.

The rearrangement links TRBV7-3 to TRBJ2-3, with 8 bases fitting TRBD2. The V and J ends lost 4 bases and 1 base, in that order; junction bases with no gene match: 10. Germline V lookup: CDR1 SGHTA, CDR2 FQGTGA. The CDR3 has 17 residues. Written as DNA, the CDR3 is TGTGCCAGCAGCTCCGGGACCCGGGGGGGAGGCACAGATACGCAGTATTTT. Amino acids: CASSSGTRGGGTDTQYF.

CDR3 protein: CASSSREPHRETQYF. In DNA form, the CDR3 reads TGCGCCAGCAGCTCCCGGGAGCCGCACAGGGAGACCCAGTACTTC. V is TRBV5-1 and J is TRBJ2-5; TRBD2 might be the D (6 bases). The germline gives CDR1 SGHRS, CDR2 YFSETQ. V lost 3 bases to trimming and J lost 5 bases, with 17 bases between them. This CDR3 is 15 amino acids long.

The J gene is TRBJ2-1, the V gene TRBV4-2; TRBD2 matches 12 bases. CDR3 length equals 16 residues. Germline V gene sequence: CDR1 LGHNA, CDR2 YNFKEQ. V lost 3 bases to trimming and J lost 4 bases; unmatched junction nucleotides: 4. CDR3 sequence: CASSQTTSGRYNEQFF. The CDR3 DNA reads TGTGCCAGCAGCCAGACGACTAGCGGGAGATACAATGAGCAGTTCTTC.

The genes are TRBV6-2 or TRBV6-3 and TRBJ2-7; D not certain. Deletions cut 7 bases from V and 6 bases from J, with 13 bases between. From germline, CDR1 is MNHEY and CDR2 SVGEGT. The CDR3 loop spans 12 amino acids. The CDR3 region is CASNPGPGEQYF. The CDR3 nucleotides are TGTGCCAGCAACCCGGGCCCCGGCGAGCAGTACTTC.

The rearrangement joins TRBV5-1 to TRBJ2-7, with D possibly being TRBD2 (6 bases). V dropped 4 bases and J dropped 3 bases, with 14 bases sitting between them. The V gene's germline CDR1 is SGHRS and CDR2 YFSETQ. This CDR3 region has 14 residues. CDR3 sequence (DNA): TGCGCCAGCAGCCCCAGGGAGGCCCGCTACGAGCAGTACTTC. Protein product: CASSPREARYEQYF.

In DNA, the CDR3 is TGTGCCAGCAGCCAATACCGCGGAAGCTCCTACGAGCAGTACTTC. This codes for CASSQYRGSSYEQYF. The rearrangement uses TRBV16 and TRBJ2-7; no reliable D call. The V and J ends lost 1 base and 0 bases respectively, with 10 bases between them. Germline loops: CDR1 KGHSY, CDR2 FQNENV. The CDR3 spans 15 residues.

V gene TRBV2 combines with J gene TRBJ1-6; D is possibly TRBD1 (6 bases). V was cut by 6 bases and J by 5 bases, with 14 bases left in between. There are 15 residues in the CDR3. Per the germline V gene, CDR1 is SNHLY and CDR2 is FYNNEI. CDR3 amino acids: CASSIQGHHNSPLHF. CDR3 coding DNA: TGTGCCAGCAGCATACAGGGACACCATAATTCACCCCTCCACTTT.

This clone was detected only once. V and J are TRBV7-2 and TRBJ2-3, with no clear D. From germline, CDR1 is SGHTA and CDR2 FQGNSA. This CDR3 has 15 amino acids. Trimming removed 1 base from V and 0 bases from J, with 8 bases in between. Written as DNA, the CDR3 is TGTGCCAGCAGCTTAGTCGGTCTTAGCACAGATACGCAGTATTTT. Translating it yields CASSLVGLSTDTQYF.

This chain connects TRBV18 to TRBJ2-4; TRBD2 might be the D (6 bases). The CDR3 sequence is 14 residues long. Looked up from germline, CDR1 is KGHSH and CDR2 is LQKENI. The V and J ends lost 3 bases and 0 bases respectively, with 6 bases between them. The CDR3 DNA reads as TGTGCCAGCTCACCGGGACTAGCCAAAAACATTCAGTACTTC. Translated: CASSPGLAKNIQYF.

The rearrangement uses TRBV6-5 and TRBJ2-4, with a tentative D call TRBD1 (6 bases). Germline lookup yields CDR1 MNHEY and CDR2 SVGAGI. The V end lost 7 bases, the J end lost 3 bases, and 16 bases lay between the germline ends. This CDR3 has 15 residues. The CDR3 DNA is TGTGCCAGCACACAAAACAGGGTTGGCAAAAACATTCAGTACTTC. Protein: CASTQNRVGKNIQYF.

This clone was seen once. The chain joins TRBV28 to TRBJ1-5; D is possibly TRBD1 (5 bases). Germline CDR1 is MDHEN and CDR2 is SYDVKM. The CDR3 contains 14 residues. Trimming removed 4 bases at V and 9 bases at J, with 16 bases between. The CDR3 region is CASSWGGTGVPQHF. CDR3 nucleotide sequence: TGTGCCAGCAGTTGGGGGGGGACTGGGGTGCCCCAGCATTTT. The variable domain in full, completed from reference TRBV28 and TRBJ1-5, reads DVKVTQSSRYLVKRTGEKVFLECVQDMDHENMFWYRQDPGLGLRLIYFSYDVKMKEKGDIPEGYSVSREKKERFSLILESASTNQTSMYLCASSWGGTGVPQHFGDGTRLSIL.

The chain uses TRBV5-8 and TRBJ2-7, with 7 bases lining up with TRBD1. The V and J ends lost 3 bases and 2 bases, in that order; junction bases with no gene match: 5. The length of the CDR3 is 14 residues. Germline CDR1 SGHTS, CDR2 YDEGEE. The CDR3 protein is CASSSGQRAYEQYF. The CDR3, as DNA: TGTGCCAGCAGCTCGGGACAGCGAGCCTACGAGCAGTACTTC.

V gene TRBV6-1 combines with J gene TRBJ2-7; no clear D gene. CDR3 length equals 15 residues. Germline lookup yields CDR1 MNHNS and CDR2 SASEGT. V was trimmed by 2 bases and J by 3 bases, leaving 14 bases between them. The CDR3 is CASSEIGGRNYEQYF. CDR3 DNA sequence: TGTGCCAGCAGTGAAATAGGCGGCAGAAACTACGAGCAGTACTTC.

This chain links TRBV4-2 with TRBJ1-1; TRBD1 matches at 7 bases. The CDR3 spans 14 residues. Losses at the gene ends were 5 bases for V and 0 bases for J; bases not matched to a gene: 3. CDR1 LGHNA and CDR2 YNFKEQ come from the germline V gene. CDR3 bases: TGTGCCAGCAGCGTGGGACAGATGAACACTGAAGCTTTCTTT. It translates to CASSVGQMNTEAFF.

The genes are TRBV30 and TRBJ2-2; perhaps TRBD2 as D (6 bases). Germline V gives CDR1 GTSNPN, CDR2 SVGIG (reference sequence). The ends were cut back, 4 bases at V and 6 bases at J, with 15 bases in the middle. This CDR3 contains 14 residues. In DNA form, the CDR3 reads TGTGCCTGGAAGGTTCGGGGGTCGGCCGGGGAGCTGTTTTTT. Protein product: CAWKVRGSAGELFF.

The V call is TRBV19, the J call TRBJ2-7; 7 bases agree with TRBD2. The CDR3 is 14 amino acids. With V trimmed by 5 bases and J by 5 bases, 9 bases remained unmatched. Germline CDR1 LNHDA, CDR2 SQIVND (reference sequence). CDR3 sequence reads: CASSLAGVRDEQYF. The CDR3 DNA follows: TGTGCCAGTAGTTTGGCGGGAGTCAGGGACGAGCAGTACTTC.

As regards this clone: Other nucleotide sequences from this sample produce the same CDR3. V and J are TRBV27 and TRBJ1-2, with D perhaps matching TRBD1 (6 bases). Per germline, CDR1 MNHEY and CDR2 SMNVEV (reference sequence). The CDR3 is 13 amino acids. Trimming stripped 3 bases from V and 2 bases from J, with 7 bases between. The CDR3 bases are TGTGCCAGCAGTTTGCAGGGGAACTATGGCTACACCTTC. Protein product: CASSLQGNYGYTF.

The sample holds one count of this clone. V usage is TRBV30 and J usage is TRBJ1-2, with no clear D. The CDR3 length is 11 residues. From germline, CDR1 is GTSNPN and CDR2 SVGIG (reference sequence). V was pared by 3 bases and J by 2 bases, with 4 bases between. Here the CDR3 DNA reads TGTGCCTGGAGCCAGAACTATGGCTACACCTTC. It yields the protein CAWSQNYGYTF.

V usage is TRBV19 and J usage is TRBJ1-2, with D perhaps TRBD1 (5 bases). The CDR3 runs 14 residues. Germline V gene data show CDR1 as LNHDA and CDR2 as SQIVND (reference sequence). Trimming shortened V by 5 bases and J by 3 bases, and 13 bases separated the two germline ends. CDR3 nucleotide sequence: TGTGCCAGTAGTCCGGCAGGGTCTGACTATGGCTACACCTTC. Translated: CASSPAGSDYGYTF.

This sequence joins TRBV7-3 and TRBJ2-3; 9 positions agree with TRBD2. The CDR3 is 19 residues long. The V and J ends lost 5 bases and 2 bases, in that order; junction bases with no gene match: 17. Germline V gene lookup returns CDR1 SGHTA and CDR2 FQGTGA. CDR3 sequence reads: CASSLSGVASGKNTDTQYF. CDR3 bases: TGTGCCAGCAGCCTCTCTGGGGTGGCTAGCGGGAAGAACACAGATACGCAGTATTTT. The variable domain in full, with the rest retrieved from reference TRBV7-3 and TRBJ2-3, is GAGVSQTPSNKVTEKGKYVELRCDPISGHTALYWYRQSLGQGPEFLIYFQGTGAADDSGLPNDRFFAVRPEGSVSTLKIQRTERGDSAVYLCASSLSGVASGKNTDTQYFGPGTRLTVL.

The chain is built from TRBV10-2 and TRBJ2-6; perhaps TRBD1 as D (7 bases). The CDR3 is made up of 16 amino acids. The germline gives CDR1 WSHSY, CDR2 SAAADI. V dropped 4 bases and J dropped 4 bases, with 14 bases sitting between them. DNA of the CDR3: TGCGCCAGCAGTGCGGAGGGGGCGCGGGGGGCCAACGTCCTGACTTTC. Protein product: CASSAEGARGANVLTF.

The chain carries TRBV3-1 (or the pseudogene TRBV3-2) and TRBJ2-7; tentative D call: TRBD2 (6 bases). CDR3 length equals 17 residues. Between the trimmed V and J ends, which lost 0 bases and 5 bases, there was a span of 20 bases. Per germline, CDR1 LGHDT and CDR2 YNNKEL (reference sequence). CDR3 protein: CASSQEPLAREVHEQYF. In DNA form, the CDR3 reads TGTGCCAGCAGCCAAGAACCTCTGGCGAGGGAGGTCCACGAGCAGTACTTC.